This T cell receptor (beta chain) is drawn from a study of T-cell reconstitution after alpha-beta-depleted transplantation in children. This clonotype came up many times. Antigen: not known. Study-level points and caveats: Reportedly, roughly two months post-transplant, alpha-beta T cells arose from several hundred expanded graft clones. The high TCRbeta diversity at day 60 in some patients came from surviving recipient T cells and thymic progenitors. Diversity and T-cell counts at one year after transplant derived mostly from new T cells.

Using unique molecular identifiers, the investigators prepared the TCRbeta library. TCRdb used MiXCR to reprocess the PCR reads, holding one entry per CDR3 protein. The table lists around 300,000 distinct CDR3 sequences, over 9% of them singletons, with 7.5% in the top ten. Specimen: PBMCs, collected before TCRalphabeta/CD19-depleted stem cell transplant. The TCR was taken from a boy younger than two with acute myeloid leukemia, due to receive a stem cell transplant.

CDR3 nucleotide sequence: TGTGCCAGCAGCCCGGGGGACTCGGGGAATCAGCCCCAGCATTTT. Encoded protein: CASSPGDSGNQPQHF. The chain is built from TRBV5-5 and TRBJ1-5; D may be TRBD1 (5 bases). CDR1 and CDR2 (germline): SGHKS, YYEKEE (reference sequence). V lost 4 bases and J 4 bases, leaving 15 bases between the germline ends. The CDR3 spans 15 residues.